The entry that follows covers one T cell receptor beta chain sequence. The CDR3 spans 16 residues. Germline assignment: CDR1 SGHDT and CDR2 YYEEEE. Losses at the gene ends were 4 bases for V and 7 bases for J; bases not matched to a gene: 6. This entry comes from a study of cytomegalovirus exposure and HLA in healthy donors. Study as a whole: An early release of data contained about 85 million unique TCRs, which came from HLA-typed donors.

Vbeta (60) and Jbeta (13) primers were used in the PCR. Profiling relied on immunoSEQ multiplex PCR, and the TCRdb table lists in-frame clones only, not all of them. The sample shows about 99,000 clones, 65% to 85% of them seen only once. The V and J genes are TRBV5-6 and TRBJ2-1; 15 bases agree with TRBD2. The specimen was PBMCs. The receptor was derived from a man aged 35-49 years in good health and CMV-seronegative. This CDR3 is CASSQGLAGGGNEQFF. DNA for the CDR3: TGTGCCAGCAGCCAGGGACTAGCGGGGGGTGGGAATGAGCAGTTCTTC.